A single T cell receptor beta chain is shown here with its context. The CDR3 runs to 17 residues. Looked up from germline, CDR1 is MNHEY and CDR2 is SMNVEV (reference sequence). V lost 4 bases, J lost 5 bases, and 14 bases stayed unmatched. The method was immunoSEQ multiplex PCR; TCRdb's version includes in-frame clones alone and lacks a portion of them. This table has 15,000 to 20,000 clones, under 80% appearing once. Treatment defined: randomized to nivolumab then ipilimumab (arm A) or the reverse (arm B). None of the patients previously received DNA-damaging chemotherapy. Live CD3+CD8+ CD19− CD56− cells were sorted from PBMCs. The sample originates from a study of sequential checkpoint blockade in melanoma. Looking at the study overall: Maintenance nivolumab came after either treatment sequence.

The starting material was CD8+ T cells sorted from blood (inferred from file names), obtained from a patient given nivolumab and ipilimumab in sequence. The gene calls are TRBV27 and TRBJ2-5; 9 bases map to TRBD2. The receptor comes from a human donor with melanoma. CDR3 in amino acids: CASSSLLAGERGETQYF. Here the CDR3 DNA reads TGTGCCAGCAGTTCCCTTTTAGCGGGGGAAAGAGGGGAGACCCAGTACTTC.